Ten or more counts support the clone carrying this T cell receptor beta chain. Its antigen is unknown. The sample belongs to a study of sequential checkpoint blockade in melanoma. In the study overall: DNA from over 80 pretreatment tumor samples underwent TCRβ immunosequencing. Study-wide results and limits: Patients with week-13 increases in T-cell fraction and clonality benefited about 30 times more often.

The treatment: randomized to nivolumab then ipilimumab (arm A) or the reverse (arm B). Sequencing used immunoSEQ multiplex PCR; TCRdb keeps in-frame clones, though not all of them. The sample lists 7,000 or so clones; 20% to 25% were seen once. This clonotype originated in a human donor with melanoma. The sequences come from tumor tissue (inferred from file names), collected from a patient given nivolumab and ipilimumab in sequence.

As DNA, the CDR3 is TGTGCCAGCAGCTTAAAGATCAGTGGGGAGGCTGAAGCTTTCTTT. Amino acids: CASSLKISGEAEAFF. This chain uses TRBV11-3 with TRBJ1-1; no clear D gene. This CDR3 has 15 amino acids. V dropped 2 bases and J dropped 6 bases, with 16 bases sitting between them. The germline CDR1 and CDR2 sequences are SGHNT and YENEEA.